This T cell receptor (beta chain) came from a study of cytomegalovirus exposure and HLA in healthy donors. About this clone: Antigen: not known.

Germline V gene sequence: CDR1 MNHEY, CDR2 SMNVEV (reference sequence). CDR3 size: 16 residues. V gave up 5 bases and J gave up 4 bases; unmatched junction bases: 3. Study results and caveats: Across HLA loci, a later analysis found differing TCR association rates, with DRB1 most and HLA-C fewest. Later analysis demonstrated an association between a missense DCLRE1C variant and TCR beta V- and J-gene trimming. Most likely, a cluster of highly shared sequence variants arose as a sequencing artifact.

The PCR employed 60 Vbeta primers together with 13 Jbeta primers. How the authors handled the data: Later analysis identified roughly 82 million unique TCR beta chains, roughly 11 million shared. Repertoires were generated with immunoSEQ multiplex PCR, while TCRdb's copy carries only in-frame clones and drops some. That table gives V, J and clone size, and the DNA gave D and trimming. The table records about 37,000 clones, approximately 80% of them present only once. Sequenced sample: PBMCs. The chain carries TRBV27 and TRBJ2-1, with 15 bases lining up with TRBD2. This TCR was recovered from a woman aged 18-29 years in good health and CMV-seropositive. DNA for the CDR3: TGTGCCAGCAGTATCGGGACTAGCGGGGGGTACAATGAGCAGTTCTTC. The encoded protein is CASSIGTSGGYNEQFF.